The clone carrying this T cell receptor (beta chain) has a handful of counts. Its antigen remains unidentified. The data belong to a study of blood T cells in healthy people across ages. Study findings and constraints: In these data, TCR beta diversity tracked strongly with naive T cell percentage. The unsorted PBMCs prevented any conclusive comparison of naive versus antigen-experienced cells.

Germline loops: CDR1 DFQATT, CDR2 SNEGSKA (reference sequence). The CDR3 is 10 residues long. Between the trimmed V and J ends, which lost 3 bases and 10 bases, there was a span of 7 bases. Primers used in a second PCR of about 7 to 12 cycles were a sample-barcoded 5' primer and a J-beta primer mix. Carrying 12 random nucleotides, a template-switch adaptor labeled each individual cDNA molecule. Via MiXCR, TCRdb re-called the 5' RACE reads, giving one row per CDR3 protein. Of 650,000 to 700,000 distinct CDR3 sequences in the sample, about 51% are singletons; the top ten hold about 13%. This sequence originates from a woman older than 75 in good health. V gene TRBV20-1 combines with J gene TRBJ2-1; D is unclear. The sequenced sample was blood. CDR3 region: CSASPREQFF. For the CDR3, the DNA is TGCAGTGCTAGCCCAAGAGAGCAGTTCTTC.